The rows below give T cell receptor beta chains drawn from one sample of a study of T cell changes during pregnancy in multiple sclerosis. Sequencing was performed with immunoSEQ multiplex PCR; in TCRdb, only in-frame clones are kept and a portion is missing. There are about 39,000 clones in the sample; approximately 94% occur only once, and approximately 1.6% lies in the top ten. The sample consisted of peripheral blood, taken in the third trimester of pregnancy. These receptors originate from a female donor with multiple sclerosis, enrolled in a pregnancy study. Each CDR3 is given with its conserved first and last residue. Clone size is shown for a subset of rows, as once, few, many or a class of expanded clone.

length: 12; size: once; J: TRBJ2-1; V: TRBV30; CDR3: CAWMGGAKEQFF
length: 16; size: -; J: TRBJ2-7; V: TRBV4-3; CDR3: CASSQDTSGNLYEQYF
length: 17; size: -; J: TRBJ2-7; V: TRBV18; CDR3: CASSSPGTSGMGYEQYF
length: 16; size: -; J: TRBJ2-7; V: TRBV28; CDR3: CASSFRRALAAYEQYF
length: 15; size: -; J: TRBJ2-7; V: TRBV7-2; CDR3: CASSFSSGVSYEQYF
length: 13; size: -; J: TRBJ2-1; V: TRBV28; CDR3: CASSSGSYNEQFF
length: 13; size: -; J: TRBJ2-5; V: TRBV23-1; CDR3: CASTGQIQETQYF
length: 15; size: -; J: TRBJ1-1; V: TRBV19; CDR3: CASSIDWAGNTEAFF
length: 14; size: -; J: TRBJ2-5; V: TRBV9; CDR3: CASSVALAGETQYF
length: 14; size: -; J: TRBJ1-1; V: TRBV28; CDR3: CASSLDRTNTEAFF
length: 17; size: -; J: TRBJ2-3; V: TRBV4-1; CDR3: CASSQERLAGLTDTQYF
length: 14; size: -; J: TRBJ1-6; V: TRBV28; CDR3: CASKSQGNNSPLHF
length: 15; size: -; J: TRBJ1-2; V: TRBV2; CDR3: CASSEGGRRGYGYTF
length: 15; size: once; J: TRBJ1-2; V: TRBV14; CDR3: CASSQVPGQNYGYTF
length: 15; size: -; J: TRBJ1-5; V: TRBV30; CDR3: CAWRPRDRLNQPQHF
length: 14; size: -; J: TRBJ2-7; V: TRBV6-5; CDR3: CASSYGGTGNEQYF
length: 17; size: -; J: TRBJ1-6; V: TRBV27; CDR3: CASSSVTQGAKSSPLHF
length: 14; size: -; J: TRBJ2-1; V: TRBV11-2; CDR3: CASSLVRTGNEQFF
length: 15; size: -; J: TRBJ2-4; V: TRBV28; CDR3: CASSLAGTSRNIQYF
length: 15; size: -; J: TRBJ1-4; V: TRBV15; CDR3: CATSERRVSSEKLFF
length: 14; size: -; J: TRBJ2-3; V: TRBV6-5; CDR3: CASSRDRHTDTQYF
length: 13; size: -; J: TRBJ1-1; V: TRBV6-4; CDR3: CASSDTGDTEAFF
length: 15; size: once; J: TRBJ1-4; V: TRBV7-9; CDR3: CASSQTRATNEKLFF
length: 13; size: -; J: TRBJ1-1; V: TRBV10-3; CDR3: CAIRPDRDRDSFF
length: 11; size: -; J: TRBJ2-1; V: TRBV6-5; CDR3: CASSPGGEQFF
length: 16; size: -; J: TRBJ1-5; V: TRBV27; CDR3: CASSRKTGADNQPQHF
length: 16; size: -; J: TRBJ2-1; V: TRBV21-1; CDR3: CASSLNGQGDNNEQFF
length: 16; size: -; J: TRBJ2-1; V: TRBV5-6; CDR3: CASSLRMGGSRNEQFF
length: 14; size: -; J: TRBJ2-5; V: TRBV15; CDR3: CATSRDYGGETQYF
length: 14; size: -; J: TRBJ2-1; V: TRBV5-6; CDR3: CASSWRGSYNEQFF
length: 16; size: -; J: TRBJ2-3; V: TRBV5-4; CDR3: CASSGTGTGATDTQYF
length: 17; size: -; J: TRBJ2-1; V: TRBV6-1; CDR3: CASSEAWTSLYYNEQFF
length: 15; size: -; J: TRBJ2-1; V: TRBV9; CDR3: CASSVAGISYNEQFF
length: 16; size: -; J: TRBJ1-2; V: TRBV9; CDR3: CASSVGNVGAPYGYTF
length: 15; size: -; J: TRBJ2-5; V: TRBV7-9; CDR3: CASSLAGGRRETQYF
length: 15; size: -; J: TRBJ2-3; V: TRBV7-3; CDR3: CASSLDSGMGGTQYF
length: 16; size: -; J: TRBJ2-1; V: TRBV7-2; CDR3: CASSLERSAKHNEQFF